These T cell receptor beta chains were read from a single sample in a study of blood T cell repertoires in COVID-19. Some clones are missing from TCRdb's copy, which holds only in-frame ones; the method was immunoSEQ multiplex PCR. The table has tens of thousands of clones, 85% seen once. What was sequenced was peripheral blood. All receptors derive from a man at least 80 years old with acute or convalescent COVID-19. The CDR3 runs from the conserved cysteine through the conserved F or W. Each record gives: CDR3 length, V gene, J gene, clone size, D gene, CDR3 protein, CDR3 DNA. A D gene is named only where the DNA matches it firmly. A clone size is listed for some rows: how often the clone was seen (once, few, many), or a class if it is expanded.

16	TRBV6-5	TRBJ1-2	-	-	CASSYQGGVPLGGYTF	TGTGCCAGCAGTTACCAGGGCGGGGTACCCCTCGGAGGCTACACCTTC
14	TRBV9	TRBJ1-2	-	TRBD1	CASSGGQGIEGYTF	TGTGCCAGCAGCGGGGGACAGGGTATAGAGGGCTACACCTTC
16	TRBV3-1/TRBV3-2	TRBJ1-1	-	TRBD1	CASSQEEGQGDSEAFF	TGTGCCAGCAGCCAAGAAGAGGGACAGGGAGACTCTGAAGCTTTCTTT
18	TRBV7-6	TRBJ2-4	-	-	CASSLWGRDTLAKNIQYF	TGTGCCAGCAGCTTGTGGGGGAGGGACACCCTAGCCAAAAACATTCAGTACTTC
14	TRBV9	TRBJ2-7	-	-	CASSVRHDSYEQYF	TGTGCCAGCAGCGTCAGACATGACTCCTACGAGCAGTACTTC
13	TRBV5-4	TRBJ1-1	few	TRBD1	CASSSGQGAYAFF	TGTGCCAGCAGCTCTGGACAGGGGGCTTACGCTTTCTTT
15	TRBV21-1	TRBJ2-7	once	-	CASSKGDRGFYEQYF	TGTGCCAGCAGCAAAGGGGACAGGGGATTCTACGAGCAGTACTTC
13	TRBV3-1/TRBV3-2	TRBJ2-6	-	-	CASSPSGANVLTF	TGTGCCAGCAGCCCTTCTGGGGCCAACGTCCTGACTTTC
15	TRBV9	TRBJ2-3	-	TRBD2	CASSVGGGPWDTQYF	TGTGCCAGCAGCGTAGGGGGGGGACCCTGGGATACGCAGTATTTT
13	TRBV20-1	TRBJ2-3	once	TRBD1	CSASQQGADTQYF	TGCAGTGCTAGTCAGCAGGGGGCAGATACGCAGTATTTT
13	TRBV7-2	TRBJ1-5	-	-	CASSLAPNQPQHF	TGTGCCAGCAGCTTAGCCCCTAATCAGCCCCAGCATTTT
16	TRBV11-3	TRBJ2-7	-	TRBD2	CASSLRGLAVNYEQYF	TGTGCCAGCAGCTTACGGGGACTAGCGGTGAACTACGAGCAGTACTTC
14	TRBV2	TRBJ2-5	-	-	CASSEGQGWETQYF	TGTGCCAGCAGTGAAGGTCAGGGTTGGGAGACCCAGTACTTC
13	TRBV2	TRBJ1-1	-	-	CASRTVLNTEAFF	TGTGCCAGCAGGACTGTATTGAACACTGAAGCTTTCTTT
14	TRBV6-5	TRBJ1-1	-	-	CASSRGQLNTEAFF	TGTGCCAGCAGCCGTGGACAGTTGAACACTGAAGCTTTCTTT
12	TRBV30	TRBJ2-5	-	-	CAWMGQQETQYF	TGTGCCTGGATGGGGCAACAAGAGACCCAGTACTTC
13	TRBV19	TRBJ1-5	-	TRBD1	CASGQDREQPQHF	TGTGCCTCTGGGCAGGACAGGGAACAGCCCCAGCATTTT
15	TRBV19	TRBJ2-1	-	TRBD2	CASRGPRLAGEQEFF	TGTGCCAGTAGGGGCCCTAGGCTAGCGGGAGAACAGGAGTTCTTC
12	TRBV3-1/TRBV3-2	TRBJ1-1	-	TRBD1	CASSQGQGEAFF	TGTGCCAGCAGCCAAGGACAGGGTGAAGCTTTCTTT
14	TRBV3-1/TRBV3-2	TRBJ1-4	-	-	CASSQGTTNEKLFF	TGTGCCAGCAGCCAGGGCACAACTAATGAAAAACTGTTTTTT
15	TRBV29-1	TRBJ2-1	-	TRBD1	CSVIQTGWLVNEQFF	TGCAGCGTTATACAGACAGGGTGGTTAGTAAATGAGCAGTTCTTC
15	TRBV7-2	TRBJ1-2	-	-	CASSLVPREERGYTF	TGTGCCAGCAGCTTAGTACCCAGGGAAGAGAGAGGCTACACCTTC
14	TRBV18	TRBJ2-4	-	TRBD1	CASSPDRVQDIQYF	TGTGCCAGCTCACCAGACAGGGTACAGGACATTCAGTACTTC
14	TRBV9	TRBJ1-2	-	-	CASSVGPGSYGYTF	TGTGCCAGCAGCGTAGGTCCAGGGTCGTATGGCTACACCTTC
16	TRBV27	TRBJ1-6	few	-	CASSLSRGGRGSPLHF	TGTGCCAGCAGTTTATCCCGGGGGGGTAGAGGCTCACCCCTCCACTTT
15	TRBV3-1/TRBV3-2	TRBJ2-2	-	-	CAGSQVISGAGELFF	TGTGCCGGCAGCCAAGTCATTAGCGGTGCCGGGGAGCTGTTTTTT
13	TRBV11-2	TRBJ1-1	few	TRBD1	CASSVGTVAEAFF	TGTGCCAGCAGCGTAGGGACAGTTGCTGAAGCTTTCTTT
15	TRBV4-1	TRBJ1-2	once	-	CASSQVRAGNYGYTF	TGCGCCAGCAGCCAAGTGCGGGCGGGTAACTATGGCTACACCTTC
13	TRBV27	TRBJ1-1	-	-	CASRQGTITEAFF	TGTGCCAGCCGCCAGGGGACTATCACTGAAGCTTTCTTT
15	TRBV5-1	TRBJ1-2	once	-	CASSLEVGGKYGYTF	TGCGCCAGCAGCTTGGAGGTAGGGGGAAAGTATGGCTACACCTTC
18	TRBV19	TRBJ1-5	once	TRBD1	CASSIDLYPGQPDQPQHF	TGTGCCAGTAGTATAGATCTATACCCGGGACAGCCGGATCAGCCCCAGCATTTT
15	TRBV6-5	TRBJ1-3	-	-	CASSYDGVGGNTIYF	TGTGCCAGCAGTTACGACGGTGTCGGGGGAAACACCATATATTTT
15	TRBV6-6	TRBJ1-1	-	TRBD1	CASSLTGGLYTEAFF	TGTGCCAGCAGCCTGACAGGGGGCTTATACACTGAAGCTTTCTTT
17	TRBV5-8	TRBJ2-3	-	TRBD1	CASSQERQGLSTDTQYF	TGTGCCAGCAGCCAGGAAAGACAGGGTTTGTCCACAGATACGCAGTATTTT
13	TRBV7-2	TRBJ1-6	once	-	CASSREKNSPLHF	TGTGCCAGCAGCCGAGAGAAGAATTCACCCCTCCACTTT
14	TRBV10-3	TRBJ1-1	-	-	CAVRSDSANTEAFF	TGTGCCGTCCGCTCGGACAGCGCGAACACTGAAGCTTTCTTT
16	TRBV10-2	TRBJ1-2	-	TRBD1	CASRDTGTGGGYGYTF	TGCGCCAGCAGGGATACCGGGACAGGGGGCGGCTATGGCTACACCTTC
13	TRBV12-3/TRBV12-4	TRBJ1-6	-	-	CASSLDTNSPLHF	TGTGCCAGCAGTTTAGACACTAATTCACCCCTCCACTTT
13	TRBV10-1	TRBJ1-1	-	-	CASSRGSWTEAFF	TGCGCCAGCAGTCGGGGTTCGTGGACTGAAGCTTTCTTT
15	TRBV3-1/TRBV3-2	TRBJ2-7	once	TRBD2	CASSPSGRSPYEQYF	TGTGCCAGCAGCCCTAGCGGGAGATCACCCTACGAGCAGTACTTC
19	TRBV5-1	TRBJ1-1	-	-	CASSLGLGLAVEGGTEAFF	TGCGCCAGCAGCTTAGGGTTGGGGTTAGCGGTTGAGGGCGGCACTGAAGCTTTCTTT
13	TRBV10-3	TRBJ1-5	-	-	CATWGQGEGPQHF	TGTGCCACATGGGGGCAGGGCGAGGGGCCCCAGCATTTT
15	TRBV6-1	TRBJ1-3	-	-	CASSDQPTGGNTIYF	TGTGCCAGCAGTGACCAACCGACGGGTGGAAACACCATATATTTT
16	TRBV30	TRBJ2-2	-	TRBD2	CAWRRGGLAGVGELFF	TGTGCCTGGAGGAGGGGCGGGCTAGCGGGAGTTGGGGAGCTGTTTTTT
11	TRBV2	TRBJ1-5	-	-	CASSGEQPQHF	TGTGCCAGCAGTGGTGAGCAGCCCCAGCATTTT
18	TRBV7-2	TRBJ2-7	-	TRBD2	CASSLATSLAGGVREQYF	TGTGCCAGCAGCTTAGCTACATCACTAGCGGGAGGGGTGAGGGAGCAGTACTTC
14	TRBV11-3	TRBJ2-7	-	-	CASGGGASSYEQYF	TGTGCCAGCGGGGGAGGCGCCAGCTCCTACGAGCAGTACTTC
17	TRBV11-3	TRBJ2-1	-	-	CASSPLGSQGGDNEQFF	TGTGCCAGCAGCCCCCTCGGGAGCCAGGGGGGTGACAATGAGCAGTTCTTC
15	TRBV25-1	TRBJ1-3	-	TRBD1	CASSAGQGSGNTIYF	TGTGCCAGCAGTGCAGGACAGGGTTCTGGAAACACCATATATTTT
16	TRBV7-2	TRBJ2-4	-	TRBD1	CASSLDRAGTKNIQYF	TGTGCCAGCAGCTTGGACAGGGCAGGAACCAAAAACATTCAGTACTTC
14	TRBV29-1	TRBJ1-2	-	TRBD1	CSVEDRERGLGYTF	TGCAGCGTTGAAGATCGAGAGAGGGGGCTAGGCTACACCTTC
13	TRBV5-1	TRBJ2-7	-	-	CASNPGASYEQYF	TGCGCCAGCAACCCCGGTGCCTCCTACGAGCAGTACTTC
12	TRBV5-4	TRBJ1-2	-	-	CASSYDTYGYTF	TGTGCCAGCAGCTACGACACCTATGGCTACACCTTC
14	TRBV10-3	TRBJ2-7	-	TRBD2	CAISAASGTYEQYF	TGTGCCATCAGTGCGGCTAGCGGCACCTACGAGCAGTACTTC
14	TRBV2	TRBJ2-7	-	TRBD2	CASSVGGGAGEQYF	TGTGCCAGCAGTGTCGGCGGGGGGGCGGGGGAGCAGTACTTC
14	TRBV5-1	TRBJ1-1	-	TRBD1	CASSLEGQPTEAFF	TGCGCCAGCAGCTTGGAGGGACAGCCCACTGAAGCTTTCTTT